Presented here are 7 T cell receptor beta chains from one specimen sequenced in a study of identical twins (dated by TCRdb to about 2016). Library preparation employed 5' RACE. For sequencing, an Illumina HiSeq 2000 was employed. TCRdb reran the public reads through fastp at Q25 and MiXCR, keeping productive beta chains. For every CDR3 protein sequence, its rows merge into one entry that carries the most common genes and DNA. The sample data list 1.5 million to 2 million distinct CDR3 sequences, and 32% of these were observed just once. The ten largest clones add up to about 0.27% of the sample. The sample consisted of cord blood. These receptors originate from a newborn girl in good health.

This clonotype was detected a few times. The J gene is TRBJ1-2, the V gene TRBV4-2; D perhaps matches TRBD1 (5 bases). V shed 5 bases and J shed 8 bases, with 15 bases lying between them. The CDR3 spans 13 residues. Germline-derived CDR1 and CDR2 are LGHNA and YNFKEQ. CDR3 bases: TGTGCCAGCAGCGAGGAGGGGCGAGGGGGCTACACCTTC. Its translation: CASSEEGRGGYTF.

As to this clonotype: A clone one base away is much larger, so this may be a read error. This chain links TRBV20-1 with TRBJ2-5, with 8 nucleotides matching TRBD1. The J call may be mistaken, given a closer DNA end match to TRBJ2-7. This CDR3 has 14 amino acids. Per germline, CDR1 DFQATT and CDR2 SNEGSKA (reference sequence). CDR3 in amino acids: CSARDRGRSHEQYF. The CDR3, as DNA: TGCAGTGCTAGAGACAGGGGGCGCTCCCACGAGCAGTACTTC.

The chain joins TRBV2 to TRBJ1-1; 7 bases are a match to TRBD1. This CDR3 has 13 residues. V was clipped by 6 bases and J by 3 bases; unmatched bases: 4. CDR1 and CDR2 (germline): SNHLY, FYNNEI. The CDR3 spells CASRTTGYTEAFF. Here the CDR3 DNA reads TGTGCCAGCAGAACGACAGGGTACACTGAAGCTTTCTTT.

This chain links TRBV5-1 with TRBJ1-6; 11 positions match TRBD1. V lost 2 bases, J lost 8 bases, and 12 bases stayed unmatched. This CDR3 contains 18 residues. Germline V CDR1 and CDR2: SGHRS, YFSETQ. Written as DNA, the CDR3 is TGCGCCAGCAGCTTCAACGTTCTCCGGACAGGGGGCGATTCACCCCTCCACTTT. Residues: CASSFNVLRTGGDSPLHF.

The CDR3 is CASSPLAGAYNEQYF. In DNA, the CDR3 is TGTGCCAGCTCACCACTAGCGGGAGCCTACAATGAGCAGTACTTC. V gene TRBV7-9 combines with J gene TRBJ2-1; 11 nucleotides align to TRBD2. The end of the DNA fits TRBJ2-7 better, so the J call may be wrong. CDR1 is SEHNR, CDR2 FQNEAQ, per germline (reference sequence). The CDR3 totals 15 residues.

On this clonotype itself: A read error may explain this, as a much larger clone is one base away. This sequence joins TRBV29-1 and TRBJ2-7, with D uncertain. Germline CDR1 reads SQVTM; CDR2 reads ANQGSEA. CDR3 length equals 10 residues. Between the trimmed V and J ends, which lost 4 bases and 7 bases, there was a span of 8 bases. The CDR3 DNA reads TGCAGCGTTGCAATCAATGAGCAGTACTTC. It codes for CSVAINEQYF.

The chain links TRBV25-1 to TRBJ2-1; TRBD1 agrees at 9 bases. J was trimmed by 7 bases and V by 3 bases; bases with no gene match: 13. This CDR3 is built from 17 residues. Germline V lookup: CDR1 MGHDK, CDR2 SYGVNS. Here the CDR3 reads CASSDPPGTGRVNEQFF. CDR3 DNA sequence: TGTGCCAGCAGTGACCCGCCCGGGACAGGGCGTGTAAATGAGCAGTTCTTC.